These T cell receptor beta chains were read from a single sample in a study of blood T cell repertoires in COVID-19. TCRdb keeps only in-frame clones here, not all; method: immunoSEQ multiplex PCR. The repertoire has around 400,000 clones, approximately 90% of them found once; the top ten carry roughly 0.9%. Sequencing used PBMCs or T cells enriched from blood (not recorded which). Receptors were obtained from a woman in her thirties or forties who had been exposed to COVID-19. Each CDR3 is given with its conserved first and last residue. D genes are given only for firm matches. Clone size is given for some rows only: seen once, a few or many times, or a class if the clone is expanded.

TRBV11-3	NA	NA	TRBJ2-5	CASSLEARGEGQKETQYF	TGTGCCAGCAGCTTAGAGGCCCGAGGGGAAGGACAGAAAGAGACCCAGTACTTC
TRBV4-2	NA	NA	TRBJ1-2	CASSQGPQAGGGDYGYTF	TGTGCCAGCAGCCAAGGCCCTCAAGCCGGGGGGGGAGACTATGGCTACACCTTC
TRBV6-5	TRBD1	NA	TRBJ2-2	CASRPGQLNTGELFF	TGTGCCAGCAGACCGGGACAGCTGAACACCGGGGAGCTGTTTTTT
TRBV9	NA	once	TRBJ1-4	CASSVGADNEKLFF	TGTGCCAGCAGCGTAGGCGCGGATAATGAAAAACTGTTTTTT
TRBV7-2	TRBD2	once	TRBJ2-1	CASSSRGVSNEQFF	TGTGCCAGCAGCTCCCGGGGGGTATCAAATGAGCAGTTCTTC
TRBV27	NA	NA	TRBJ1-1	CASSSNTGGWRTEAFF	TGTGCCAGCAGTTCAAACACCGGAGGGTGGCGGACTGAAGCTTTCTTT
TRBV11-3	NA	NA	TRBJ2-3	CASSLGGPDSTDTQYF	TGTGCCAGCAGCTTAGGCGGTCCGGATAGCACAGATACGCAGTATTTT
TRBV5-4	NA	NA	TRBJ1-2	CASSLDRDYGYTF	TGTGCCAGCAGCTTGGACAGGGACTATGGCTACACCTTC
TRBV7-2	TRBD2	NA	TRBJ2-3	CASSPRLAGGGYTQYF	TGTGCCAGCAGCCCCAGACTAGCGGGAGGGGGATATACGCAGTATTTT
TRBV18	TRBD1	NA	TRBJ2-1	CASSPGRDRGNNEQFF	TGTGCCAGCTCACCGGGCCGGGACAGGGGAAACAATGAGCAGTTCTTC
TRBV5-4	NA	NA	TRBJ1-1	CASSLWAVPEAFF	TGTGCCAGCAGCTTGTGGGCAGTTCCTGAAGCTTTCTTT
TRBV12-2	NA	NA	TRBJ2-7	CASRFFYPRRGEGHEQYF	TGTGCAAGTCGCTTTTTTTACCCTCGGCGGGGAGAGGGCCACGAGCAGTACTTC
TRBV18	TRBD1	NA	TRBJ1-1	CASSPTHFGTDDTEAFF	TGTGCCAGCTCACCTACGCACTTCGGGACAGATGACACTGAAGCTTTCTTT
TRBV7-3	NA	NA	TRBJ2-7	CASSPSRETNEQYF	TGTGCCAGCAGCCCCTCCCGGGAGACTAACGAGCAGTACTTC
TRBV7-9	NA	NA	TRBJ1-1	CASSQGGHMNTEAFF	TGTGCCAGCAGCCAAGGGGGTCATATGAACACTGAAGCTTTCTTT
TRBV27	NA	NA	TRBJ1-1	CASRTANAEAFF	TGTGCCAGCAGGACAGCGAACGCTGAAGCTTTCTTT
TRBV19	NA	NA	TRBJ1-1	CASSMYSDTEAFF	TGTGCCAGTAGTATGTACAGTGACACTGAAGCTTTCTTT
TRBV19	TRBD1	few	TRBJ2-2	CASSIRPTGGNTGELFF	TGTGCCAGTAGTATAAGGCCGACAGGGGGGAACACCGGGGAGCTGTTTTTT
TRBV19	NA	NA	TRBJ1-6	CASSTTGVGNSPLHF	TGTGCCAGTAGTACCACCGGGGTAGGAAATTCACCCCTCCACTTT
TRBV18	TRBD1	once	TRBJ2-2	CASSTGQVATGELFF	TGTGCCAGCTCAACTGGACAGGTTGCCACCGGGGAGCTGTTTTTT
TRBV7-2	TRBD1	NA	TRBJ2-4	CASSLKAGGDGKNIQYF	TGTGCCAGCAGCTTAAAGGCAGGGGGCGATGGCAAAAACATTCAGTACTTC
TRBV12-2	NA	NA	TRBJ2-3	CASRLGRVGTDTQYF	TGTGCAAGTCGCTTAGGACGGGTCGGCACAGATACGCAGTATTTT
TRBV10-2	TRBD1	NA	TRBJ1-5	CASRAGTGRPMVHF	TGCGCCAGCAGGGCCGGGACAGGTCGCCCAATGGTACATTTT
TRBV18	TRBD1	NA	TRBJ1-6	CASSKETGLHNSPLHF	TGTGCCAGCTCTAAGGAGACAGGGCTCCATAATTCACCCCTCCACTTT
TRBV7-2	TRBD1	NA	TRBJ2-7	CASSIVGQEPYEQYF	TGTGCCAGCAGCATAGTGGGACAGGAGCCCTACGAGCAGTACTTC
TRBV10-1	NA	once	TRBJ2-7	CASSESRGPSGEQYF	TGCGCCAGCAGTGAGTCAAGGGGCCCTTCGGGCGAGCAGTACTTC
TRBV19	TRBD1	NA	TRBJ1-1	CASSRGAYDRGDTEAFF	TGTGCCAGTAGCCGGGGGGCTTATGACAGGGGAGACACTGAAGCTTTCTTT
TRBV11-3	NA	NA	TRBJ1-1	CASSLRGVANTEAFF	TGTGCCAGCAGCCTTCGCGGGGTGGCGAACACTGAAGCTTTCTTT
TRBV2	NA	NA	TRBJ1-2	CATPGGNFNYGYTF	TGTGCCACCCCCGGAGGGAATTTTAACTATGGCTACACCTTC
TRBV30	TRBD1	NA	TRBJ1-2	CAWSPPGQGFNYGYTF	TGTGCCTGGAGTCCCCCGGGACAGGGGTTTAACTATGGCTACACCTTC
TRBV5-1	NA	NA	TRBJ2-3	CASSLIVPDTQYF	TGCGCCAGCAGCTTGATCGTTCCCGATACGCAGTATTTT
TRBV3-1/TRBV3-2	TRBD1	NA	TRBJ1-2	CASSGQGQGNYGYTF	TGTGCCAGCAGCGGCCAGGGACAGGGGAACTATGGCTACACCTTC
TRBV15	TRBD1	NA	TRBJ2-7	CATSRDLGQGASYEQYF	TGTGCCACCAGCAGAGACCTTGGACAGGGGGCCTCCTACGAGCAGTACTTC
TRBV7-9	TRBD2	NA	TRBJ2-1	CASSGLASYNEQFF	TGTGCCAGCTCCGGACTAGCGTCCTACAATGAGCAGTTCTTC
TRBV29-1	NA	NA	TRBJ1-1	CSVERYHPNTEAFF	TGCAGCGTTGAACGGTATCACCCGAACACTGAAGCTTTCTTT
TRBV7-2	NA	NA	TRBJ2-7	CASSLYSTGTYEQYF	TGTGCCAGCAGCTTATATTCCACCGGTACCTACGAGCAGTACTTC